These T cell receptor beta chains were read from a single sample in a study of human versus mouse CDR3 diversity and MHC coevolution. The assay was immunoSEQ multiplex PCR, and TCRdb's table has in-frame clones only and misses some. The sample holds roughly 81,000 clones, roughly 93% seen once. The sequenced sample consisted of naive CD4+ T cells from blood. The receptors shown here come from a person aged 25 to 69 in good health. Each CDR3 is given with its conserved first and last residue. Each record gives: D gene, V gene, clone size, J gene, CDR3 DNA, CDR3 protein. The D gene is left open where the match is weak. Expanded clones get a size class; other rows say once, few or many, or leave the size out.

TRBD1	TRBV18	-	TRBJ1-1	TGTGCCAGCTCACCATCCCAGGGGGTTAGCACTGAAGCTTTCTTT	CASSPSQGVSTEAFF
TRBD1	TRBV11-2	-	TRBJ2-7	TGTGCCAGCACCCGACAGGGGGCTCTTAACCACGAGCAGTACTTC	CASTRQGALNHEQYF
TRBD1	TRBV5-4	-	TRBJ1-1	TGTGCCAGCAGCCGGGACAGGAACACTGAAGCTTTCTTT	CASSRDRNTEAFF
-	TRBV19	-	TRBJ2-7	TGTGCCAGTAGTTTAAAAGGAGGTGGCTACGAGCAGTACTTC	CASSLKGGGYEQYF
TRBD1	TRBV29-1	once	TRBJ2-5	TGCAGCTCTACGGGACAGGGGGATGTCGAGACCCAGTACTTC	CSSTGQGDVETQYF
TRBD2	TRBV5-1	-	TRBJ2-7	TGCGCCAGCAGCCCGCCGGGACTAGCGGAGAGCTACGAGCAGTACTTC	CASSPPGLAESYEQYF
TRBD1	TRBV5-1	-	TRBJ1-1	TGCGCCAGCAGCTTAGGGACAGGGGCGAATTTGTACACTGAAGCTTTCTTT	CASSLGTGANLYTEAFF
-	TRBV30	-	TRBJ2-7	TGTGCCTTGACAGTTTCCTACGAGCAGTACTTC	CALTVSYEQYF
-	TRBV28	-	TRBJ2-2	TGTGCCAGCAGTTTACAGATTAACACCGGGGAGCTGTTTTTT	CASSLQINTGELFF
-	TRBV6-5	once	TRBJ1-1	TGTGCCAGCAGTTACTTCTCGAGTGGCACTGAAGCTTTCTTT	CASSYFSSGTEAFF
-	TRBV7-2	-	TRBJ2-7	TGTGCCAGCAGCTTAGATACCGGGAAGCCCTACGAGCAGTACTTC	CASSLDTGKPYEQYF
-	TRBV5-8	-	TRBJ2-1	TGTGCCAGCAGCTTGGAGGGAGGCATCAATGAGCAGTTCTTC	CASSLEGGINEQFF
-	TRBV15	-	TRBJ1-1	TGTGCCACCAGCGGGGCCACTGAAGCTTTCTTT	CATSGATEAFF
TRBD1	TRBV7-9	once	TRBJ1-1	TGTGCCAGCAGCCCAAGGACAGGGGGCGCGGACACTGAAGCTTTCTTT	CASSPRTGGADTEAFF
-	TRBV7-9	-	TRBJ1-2	TGTGCCAGCAGCAGCCTCGGTGTCAACTATGGCTACACCTTC	CASSSLGVNYGYTF